The entry that follows covers one T cell receptor (beta chain) sequence. Its specificity is unknown. This entry belongs to a study of cytomegalovirus exposure and HLA in healthy donors. Turning to the study itself: The study's early data release held about 85 million unique TCRs from HLA-typed donors.

Regarding the study as a whole: Most likely, a cluster of highly shared sequence variants arose as a sequencing artifact. TCR beta V segments were, for the most part, productive about 87% or about 30% of the time in an earlier analysis.

The PCR used 60 Vbeta and 13 Jbeta primers. In the authors' methods: Later, an analysis found about 80 million unique TCR beta chains, and roughly 9.9 million of these were shared. TCRdb's copy holds only in-frame clones and misses some; the assay was immunoSEQ multiplex PCR. The V and J calls and the clone size are those of that table, but D and trimming were determined from the DNA. The repertoire has about 120,000 clones, about 80% of them found once; the top ten carry approximately 4%. The CDR3 runs 13 residues. Germline V CDR1 and CDR2: MDHEN, SYDVKM. Trimming stripped 7 bases from V and 7 bases from J, with 14 bases between.

Sequences were obtained from PBMCs. The sequence was collected from a man aged 25 to 40 in good health and CMV-seropositive. The chain carries TRBV28 and TRBJ1-3; D is ambiguous. CDR3 in amino acids: CASNPGNPNTIYF. Here the CDR3 DNA reads TGTGCCAGCAATCCGGGGAATCCGAACACCATATATTTT.